The present entry profiles one T cell receptor beta chain with its context. Generated by immunoSEQ multiplex PCR, the TCRdb table keeps only in-frame clones and is missing some. The data contain around 150,000 clones, about nine tenths of them singletons. This sample was included in a study of blood T cell repertoires in COVID-19. The J segment lost 3 bases and the V segment lost 4 bases, leaving 1 base of the junction unmatched. Germline CDR1 MDHEN, CDR2 SYDVKM. CDR3 size: 15 residues. This chain links TRBV28 with TRBJ2-3; 13 bases line up with TRBD2. This TCR was recovered from a man between 25 and 39 years old with COVID-19, enrolled during active disease. The sequenced material came from peripheral blood. DNA of the CDR3: TGTGCCAGCAGTTCGACTAGCGGGAGGACAGATACGCAGTATTTT. It encodes CASSSTSGRTDTQYF.